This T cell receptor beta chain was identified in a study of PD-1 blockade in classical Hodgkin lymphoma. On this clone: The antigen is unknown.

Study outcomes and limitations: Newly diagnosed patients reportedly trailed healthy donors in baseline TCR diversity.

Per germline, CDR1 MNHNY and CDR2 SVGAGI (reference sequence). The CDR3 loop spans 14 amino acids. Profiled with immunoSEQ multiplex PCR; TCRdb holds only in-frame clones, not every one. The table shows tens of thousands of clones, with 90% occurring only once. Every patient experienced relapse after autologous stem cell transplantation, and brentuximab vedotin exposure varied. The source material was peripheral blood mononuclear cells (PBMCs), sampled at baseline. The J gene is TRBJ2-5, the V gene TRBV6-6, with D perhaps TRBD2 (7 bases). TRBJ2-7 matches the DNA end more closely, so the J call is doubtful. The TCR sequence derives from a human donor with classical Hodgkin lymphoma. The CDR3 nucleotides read TGTGCCAGCAGTTACTCTGGGGGGGCGCGCGAGCAGTACTTC. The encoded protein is CASSYSGGAREQYF.